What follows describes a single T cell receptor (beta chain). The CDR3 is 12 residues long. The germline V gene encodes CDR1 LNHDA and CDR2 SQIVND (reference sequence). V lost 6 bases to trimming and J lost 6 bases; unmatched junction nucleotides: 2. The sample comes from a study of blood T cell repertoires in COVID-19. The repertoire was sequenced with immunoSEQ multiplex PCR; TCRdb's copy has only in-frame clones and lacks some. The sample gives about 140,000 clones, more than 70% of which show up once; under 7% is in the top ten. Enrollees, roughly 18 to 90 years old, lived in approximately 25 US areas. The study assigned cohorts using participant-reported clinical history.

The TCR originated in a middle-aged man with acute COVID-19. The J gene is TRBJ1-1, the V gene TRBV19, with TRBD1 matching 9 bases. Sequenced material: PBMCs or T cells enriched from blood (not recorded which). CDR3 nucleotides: TGTGCCAGTAGACAGGGGGCCTCTGAAGCTTTCTTT. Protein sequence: CASRQGASEAFF.